These T cell receptor beta chains were read from a single sample in a study of PD-1 blockade in classical Hodgkin lymphoma. Libraries were prepared by immunoSEQ multiplex PCR; TCRdb keeps only in-frame clonotypes and omits some of them. This sample has 23,000 or so clones; approximately 77% occur once, and the top ten carry about a fifth. This sample comprised peripheral blood mononuclear cells (PBMCs), obtained before the fourth cycle of nivolumab. These receptors were obtained from a human donor with classical Hodgkin lymphoma. Each CDR3 is given with its conserved first and last residue. Each record gives: V gene, D gene, clone size, J gene, CDR3 protein, CDR3 DNA. The D gene is left open where the match is weak. Some rows have no size entry. The others give once, few or many, or a class for an expanded clone.

>TRBV9|-|-|TRBJ1-2
CASSVVPDRPARGYTF
TGTGCCAGCAGCGTAGTCCCCGACAGGCCCGCCCGGGGCTACACCTTC
>TRBV6-5|TRBD2|few|TRBJ2-5
CASSSSSGSRKETQYF
TGTGCCAGCAGTTCTTCTAGCGGGAGCCGAAAAGAGACCCAGTACTTC
>TRBV6-5|-|-|TRBJ1-1
CASSDSQGTEAFF
TGTGCCAGCAGCGACAGCCAGGGAACTGAAGCTTTCTTT
>TRBV23-1|-|once|TRBJ1-2
CASSLRQASYGYTF
TGCGCCAGCAGTTTACGACAGGCATCCTATGGCTACACCTTC
>TRBV5-1|TRBD1|-|TRBJ2-5
CASRPDRVGETQYF
TGCGCCAGCAGACCCGACAGGGTGGGAGAGACCCAGTACTTC
>TRBV20-1|TRBD1|-|TRBJ1-4
CSTQGQEKLFF
TGCAGTACACAGGGGCAAGAAAAACTGTTTTTT
>TRBV4-1|-|-|TRBJ2-2
CASSRGAELPRPGELFF
TGCGCCAGCAGCCGTGGGGCGGAACTGCCCCGTCCCGGGGAGCTGTTTTTT
>TRBV5-1|TRBD2|-|TRBJ2-1
CASSLDSGGAGEQFF
TGCGCCAGCAGCTTGGATAGCGGGGGGGCCGGTGAGCAGTTCTTC
>TRBV6-5|-|-|TRBJ2-4
CASSWDAAGAKNIQYF
TGTGCCAGCAGTTGGGACGCGGCAGGAGCCAAAAACATTCAGTACTTC
>TRBV30|TRBD1|-|TRBJ2-7
CAGGVGQGTYEQYF
TGTGCCGGGGGTGTGGGACAGGGCACCTACGAGCAGTACTTC
>TRBV7-9|TRBD1|once|TRBJ1-2
CASRGTVLDYGYTF
TGTGCCAGCAGAGGGACAGTCCTGGACTATGGCTACACCTTC
>TRBV18|TRBD1|-|TRBJ2-3
CASSPYLWDGDRGTDTQYF
TGTGCCAGCTCACCCTATCTTTGGGATGGGGACAGGGGCACAGATACGCAGTATTTT
>TRBV27|-|medium-sized|TRBJ1-5
CASSLIGGYSNQPQHF
TGTGCCAGCAGTTTAATTGGAGGGTATAGCAATCAGCCCCAGCATTTT
>TRBV6-5|TRBD1|-|TRBJ2-7
CASSFRQGQGGEQYF
TGTGCCAGCAGTTTCCGCCAGGGACAGGGCGGCGAGCAGTACTTC
>TRBV29-1|TRBD1|-|TRBJ2-3
CSVPTGGSTDTQYF
TGCAGCGTCCCGACAGGGGGGAGCACAGATACGCAGTATTTT
>TRBV7-9|-|-|TRBJ1-1
CASSLGSAQRGEAFF
TGTGCCAGCAGCTTAGGTTCTGCCCAACGAGGTGAAGCTTTCTTT
>TRBV15|-|-|TRBJ2-7
CATSRLRRGGPGSYEQYF
TGTGCCACCAGCAGGTTACGACGTGGGGGGCCCGGCTCCTACGAGCAGTACTTC
>TRBV6-6|-|-|TRBJ1-2
CASRTVQGNYGYTF
TGTGCCAGCAGAACGGTACAGGGAAACTATGGCTACACCTTC
>TRBV5-1|-|-|TRBJ1-6
CASSSDNNSPLHF
TGCGCCAGCAGCTCGGACAATAATTCACCCCTCCACTTT
>TRBV2|-|-|TRBJ1-1
CATPGLWNTEAFF
TGTGCCACCCCGGGACTTTGGAACACTGAAGCTTTCTTT
>TRBV2|TRBD1|-|TRBJ2-7
CASSALTGLGSYEQYF
TGTGCCAGCAGTGCATTGACAGGGTTGGGGTCCTACGAGCAGTACTTC
>TRBV19|TRBD1|-|TRBJ1-1
CASSIGTATEAFF
TGTGCCAGTAGTATTGGGACAGCCACTGAAGCTTTCTTT
>TRBV29-1|-|few|TRBJ2-5
CSAMEGVQETQYF
TGCAGCGCGATGGAGGGGGTCCAAGAGACCCAGTACTTC
>TRBV7-9|TRBD2|-|TRBJ2-5
CASSSLAGVGETQYF
TGTGCCAGCAGCTCCCTAGCGGGAGTAGGAGAGACCCAGTACTTC
>TRBV2|TRBD1|-|TRBJ1-2
CASRLTGDYYGYTF
TGTGCCAGCAGGTTGACAGGGGACTACTATGGCTACACCTTC
>TRBV6-6|-|-|TRBJ1-2
CASSYSLARDYGYTF
TGTGCCAGCAGTTACTCCCTCGCACGGGACTATGGCTACACCTTC
>TRBV9|TRBD1|-|TRBJ2-7
CASSLGQGDSYEQYF
TGTGCCAGCAGCCTGGGACAGGGCGATTCCTACGAGCAGTACTTC
>TRBV6-6|-|-|TRBJ2-2
CATSASASGELFF
TGTGCCACCTCAGCGTCAGCATCCGGGGAGCTGTTTTTT
>TRBV5-6|TRBD1|-|TRBJ2-7
CASSLSRDRGFISYEQYF
TGTGCCAGCAGCCTCTCCCGGGACAGGGGGTTCATTTCCTACGAGCAGTACTTC
>TRBV19|-|-|TRBJ2-5
CASRGGNQETQYF
TGTGCCAGTAGGGGCGGAAACCAAGAGACCCAGTACTTC
>TRBV5-1|-|-|TRBJ1-5
CASSLFGGDNQPQHF
TGCGCCAGCAGCTTGTTCGGCGGAGACAATCAGCCCCAGCATTTT
>TRBV6-6|-|-|TRBJ1-1
CASSFQGGETEAFF
TGTGCCAGCAGTTTCCAAGGGGGTGAGACTGAAGCTTTCTTT
>TRBV15|-|-|TRBJ2-7
CATSRDQDSSAEQYF
TGTGCCACCAGCAGAGATCAGGATAGCTCGGCCGAGCAGTACTTC
>TRBV7-9|TRBD1|-|TRBJ2-7
CASSQPPGQGSYEQYF
TGTGCCAGCAGCCAACCTCCGGGACAGGGGTCCTACGAGCAGTACTTC
>TRBV9|TRBD1|-|TRBJ2-1
CASSPTDRGSSYNEQFF
TGTGCCAGCAGCCCCACGGACAGGGGAAGCTCCTACAATGAGCAGTTCTTC
>TRBV5-4|TRBD2|few|TRBJ2-6
CASSRASGGALRANVLTF
TGTGCCAGCAGCCGTGCCAGCGGGGGGGCCCTCCGGGCCAACGTCCTGACTTTC
>TRBV15|-|-|TRBJ2-5
CATSTPKEQTQYF
TGTGCCACCAGCACACCAAAGGAGCAGACCCAGTACTTC
>TRBV23-1|-|-|TRBJ2-2
CASGLPREGEDGELFF
TGCGCCAGCGGGCTCCCCAGAGAGGGAGAGGACGGGGAGCTGTTTTTT
>TRBV6-5|TRBD2|-|TRBJ2-2
CASKEAGNTGELFF
TGTGCCAGCAAGGAAGCGGGAAACACCGGGGAGCTGTTTTTT
>TRBV7-9|-|-|TRBJ1-4
CASSFRHGDEKLFF
TGTGCCAGCAGCTTCAGGCACGGGGATGAAAAACTGTTTTTT
>TRBV7-9|TRBD1|-|TRBJ1-2
CASSLGDSLGYGYTF
TGTGCCAGCAGCTTAGGGGACAGCCTCGGATATGGCTACACCTTC
>TRBV11-3|-|once|TRBJ2-5
CASSSWLESAETQYF
TGTGCCAGCAGCTCGTGGTTAGAGTCCGCGGAGACCCAGTACTTC
>TRBV10-1|-|-|TRBJ2-5
CASSESGGETQYF
TGCGCCAGCAGTGAGTCTGGGGGGGAGACCCAGTACTTC
>TRBV28|TRBD2|-|TRBJ2-1
CASRETSGRAYNEQFF
TGTGCCAGCAGGGAAACTAGCGGGAGGGCCTACAATGAGCAGTTCTTC
>TRBV5-1|TRBD1|-|TRBJ1-2
CASSLGGQGSYGYTF
TGCGCCAGCAGCTTGGGTGGACAGGGCAGCTATGGCTACACCTTC
>TRBV5-4|TRBD1|-|TRBJ1-6
CASSSGGTGRSLHF
TGTGCCAGCAGCTCAGGGGGGACAGGTCGATCCCTCCACTTT
>TRBV5-1|-|-|TRBJ2-2
CASSLGQNTGELFF
TGCGCCAGCAGCTTGGGACAGAACACCGGGGAGCTGTTTTTT
>TRBV7-8|TRBD2|-|TRBJ2-1
CASSISTSSGGTYNEQFF
TGTGCCAGCAGCATTAGCACGTCTAGCGGGGGGACTTACAATGAGCAGTTCTTC
>TRBV5-5|-|-|TRBJ2-3
CASSLRRGPVTDTQYF
TGTGCCAGCAGCTTGCGGAGGGGTCCCGTCACAGATACGCAGTATTTT
>TRBV10-1|TRBD2|once|TRBJ2-7
CASSDGGLAGDGSYEQYF
TGCGCCAGCAGTGATGGGGGACTAGCGGGGGATGGCTCCTACGAGCAGTACTTC
>TRBV7-7|TRBD2|few|TRBJ2-1
CASSTGTSGYNEQFF
TGTGCCAGCAGCACCGGGACTAGCGGATACAATGAGCAGTTCTTC
>TRBV25-1|-|-|TRBJ2-2
CASSTMGPNTGELFF
TGTGCCAGCAGTACCATGGGACCTAACACCGGGGAGCTGTTTTTT
>TRBV9|-|medium-sized|TRBJ2-2
CASSVSGIGGNTGELFF
TGTGCCAGCAGCGTAAGTGGGATAGGCGGAAACACCGGGGAGCTGTTTTTT
>TRBV11-2|-|-|TRBJ2-5
CASSLKETQYF
TGTGCCAGCAGCTTGAAAGAGACCCAGTACTTC
>TRBV30|TRBD1|-|TRBJ2-7
CACSDRGYEQYF
TGTGCCTGTTCCGACAGGGGTTACGAGCAGTACTTC
>TRBV6-1|TRBD1|-|TRBJ1-5
CASRDRGEQPQHF
TGTGCCAGCAGGGACAGGGGAGAGCAGCCCCAGCATTTT
>TRBV19|-|-|TRBJ1-5
CASSPGLNQPQHF
TGTGCCAGTAGTCCGGGTCTCAATCAGCCCCAGCATTTT
>TRBV27|TRBD2|-|TRBJ2-7
CASSFIRRERAYEQYF
TGTGCCAGCAGTTTTATTCGGCGGGAGAGGGCCTACGAGCAGTACTTC
>TRBV27|-|-|TRBJ1-5
CASSGGRQPQHF
TGTGCCAGCAGTGGTGGCAGGCAGCCCCAGCATTTT
>TRBV2|-|-|TRBJ1-6
CASSVIEDNSPLHF
TGTGCCAGCAGTGTAATTGAGGATAATTCACCCCTCCACTTT